This T cell receptor beta chain was captured by sequencing in a study of early stage breast cancer tumors. Study context: Of some 17 invasive breast tumors, fewer than 13 were hormone receptor-positive, HER2-negative.

Clones were read by immunoSEQ multiplex PCR, and TCRdb kept only the in-frame ones, dropping some. The sample carries fewer than 80,000 clones, around 80% recorded once. The CDR3 is 12 residues long. Germline V gene data show CDR1 as SQVTM and CDR2 as ANQGSEA. V gene TRBV29-1 combines with J gene TRBJ1-2; 7 bases align to TRBD1. This sequence was found in a person between 35 and 49 years old with breast cancer. The source material was blood. CDR3 amino acids: CSVATGDYGYTF. The CDR3 DNA reads TGCAGTGTCGCTACAGGGGACTATGGCTACACCTTC.